The sequence of this TCR beta chain was determined in a study of T cell clonotyping in hematopoietic cell transplantation. TCRdb keeps only in-frame clones here, not all; method: immunoSEQ multiplex PCR. Of some 14,000 clones listed, approximately 90% are singletons. A word on this clone: Its antigen is unidentified.

General study points: After transplant, recipient diversity fell while pathologically expanded clonotypes grew through day 180.

The source is a male patient aged 45 to 59 who had an allogeneic stem cell transplant from an unrelated donor, so T cells may come from the graft donor. Some clones in this sample may be carry-over from other donors' samples. The sequences come from PBMCs, collected 100 days after allogeneic stem cell transplant.

The CDR3 sequence: CASSGTGQFHEQYF. The CDR3 region has the DNA TGTGCCAGCAGTGGCACAGGGCAATTCCACGAGCAGTACTTC. The chain couples TRBV2 to TRBJ2-7, with a possible D match to TRBD1 (6 bases). This CDR3 has 14 residues. Germline assignment: CDR1 SNHLY and CDR2 FYNNEI. V dropped 4 bases and J dropped 5 bases, with 15 bases sitting between them.